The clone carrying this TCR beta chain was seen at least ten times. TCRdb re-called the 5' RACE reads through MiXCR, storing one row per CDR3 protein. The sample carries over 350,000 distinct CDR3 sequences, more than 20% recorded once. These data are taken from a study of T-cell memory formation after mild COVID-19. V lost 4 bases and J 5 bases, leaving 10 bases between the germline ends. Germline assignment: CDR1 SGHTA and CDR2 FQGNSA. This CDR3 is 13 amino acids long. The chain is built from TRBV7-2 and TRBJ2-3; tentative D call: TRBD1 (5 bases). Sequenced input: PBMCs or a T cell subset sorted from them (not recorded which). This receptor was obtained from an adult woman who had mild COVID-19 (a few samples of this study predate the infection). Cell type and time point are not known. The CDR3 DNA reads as TGTGCCAGCAGCTCCCTAGGGGTAGATACGCAGTATTTT. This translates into CASSSLGVDTQYF.